One and the same sample provided the 19 T cell receptor beta chains below, sequenced in a study of T cell responses to AZD1222 COVID-19 vaccine. Only in-frame clones appear in the TCRdb table, and some are missing; sequencing was by immunoSEQ multiplex PCR. The data hold 65,000 to 95,000 clones, with around 92% observed a single time. Here the sequenced sample was peripheral blood, taken on day 0 of MenACWY control vaccination. These TCRs come from an adult in good health.

This chain links TRBV11-2 with TRBJ1-3, with D unclear. The CDR3 is 14 residues long. Germline CDR1 and CDR2: SGHAT and FQNNGV. Trimming took off 6 bases at V and 1 base at J, with 10 bases between the two ends. The CDR3 DNA follows: TGTGCCAGCAGTTTTGGGAATTCTGGAAACACCATATATTTT. Translating it yields CASSFGNSGNTIYF. The whole variable domain, filled in from reference TRBV11-2 and TRBJ1-3, reads EAGVAQSPRYKIIEKRQSVAFWCNPISGHATLYWYQQILGQGPKLLIQFQNNGVVDDSQLPKDRFSAERLKGVDSTLKIQPAKLEDSAVYLCASSFGNSGNTIYFGEGSWLTVV.

V usage is TRBV15 and J usage is TRBJ2-7; no clear D gene. This CDR3 is 13 amino acids long. The germline V gene encodes CDR1 LNHNV and CDR2 YYDKDF (reference sequence). V lost 0 bases and J lost 6, with 9 bases in between. For the CDR3, the DNA is TGTGCCACCAGCAGAGATCGAAGTCGCGAGCAGTACTTC. Translated: CATSRDRSREQYF.

V gene TRBV6-5 combines with J gene TRBJ1-2; D gene unclear. The CDR3 has 15 amino acids. V was shortened by 0 bases and J by 4 bases, with 12 bases between the two germline ends. Germline loops: CDR1 MNHEY, CDR2 SVGAGI. CDR3 in amino acids: CASSYSSGPVYGYTF. For the CDR3, the DNA is TGTGCCAGCAGTTACTCGTCAGGACCGGTCTATGGCTACACCTTC.

The V gene is TRBV19, the J gene TRBJ1-3; D is uncertain. V was clipped by 5 bases and J by 3 bases, with 11 bases between them. CDR3 size: 14 residues. The germline CDR1 and CDR2 sequences are LNHDA and SQIVND (reference sequence). Here the CDR3 reads CASSALRSGNTIYF. For the CDR3, the DNA is TGTGCCAGTAGTGCACTCAGGAGTGGAAACACCATATATTTT.

This rearrangement joins TRBV27 to TRBJ2-3; no clear D. Germline V gene sequence: CDR1 MNHEY, CDR2 SMNVEV (reference sequence). The CDR3 has 13 amino acids. The germline V and J ends were trimmed by 7 bases and 1 base, with 9 bases remaining between them. The CDR3 region has the DNA TGTGCCAGCACCGAATTGGGCACAGATACGCAGTATTTT. This encodes CASTELGTDTQYF.

This chain connects TRBV10-1 to TRBJ2-7; D not resolved. The CDR3 contains 15 residues. Trimming removed 0 bases at V and 2 bases at J, with 11 bases between. The V gene's germline CDR1 is WNHNN and CDR2 SYGVQD (reference sequence). In nucleotides, the CDR3 is TGCGCCAGCAGTGAGTCGGTCGGGCCACCCTACGAGCAGTACTTC. Protein sequence: CASSESVGPPYEQYF.

The chain couples TRBV9 to TRBJ2-3; TRBD1 matches 7 bases. Germline lookup yields CDR1 SGDLS and CDR2 YYNGEE. The CDR3 extends over 15 amino acids. The trim removed 0 bases at V and 4 bases at J, leaving 5 bases unmatched. CDR3: CASSVAGGSADTQYF. CDR3 DNA: TGTGCCAGCAGCGTAGCAGGGGGTTCGGCAGATACGCAGTATTTT.

This clone was picked up a small number of times. The chain couples TRBV6-2 or TRBV6-3 to TRBJ2-2; D unresolved. Trimming shortened V by 4 bases and J by 11 bases, and 8 bases separated the two germline ends. Germline values: CDR1 MNHEY, CDR2 SVGEGT. CDR3 size: 11 residues. The CDR3 sequence is CASSSSRELFF. Written as DNA, the CDR3 is TGTGCCAGCAGTTCATCCCGTGAGCTGTTTTTT.

A single count supports this clone. The chain combines TRBV10-3 with TRBJ2-5; D might be TRBD1 or TRBD2, each matching 5 bases. CDR3 length: 12 amino acids. With 7 bases removed from V and 4 bases from J, the gap between germline ends came to 10 bases. The V gene's germline CDR1 is ENHRY and CDR2 SYGVKD. CDR3 in amino acids: CAIMGDGETQYF. The CDR3 DNA sequence: TGTGCCATCATGGGGGATGGAGAGACCCAGTACTTC.

This clone was observed once. V usage is TRBV5-1 and J usage is TRBJ1-1; D perhaps matches TRBD1 (5 bases). Germline V gene sequence: CDR1 SGHRS, CDR2 YFSETQ. The V end was cut by 4 bases, the J end by 2 bases, with 21 bases between. This CDR3 is 17 amino acids long. DNA of the CDR3: TGCGCCAGCAGCCCTGGAGGGGCCCCGACGGCTAACACTGAAGCTTTCTTT. This encodes CASSPGGAPTANTEAFF.

There are a few counts of this clone. The chain employs TRBV6-5 and TRBJ2-5, with no clear D. The CDR3 loop spans 13 amino acids. Trimming stripped 2 bases from V and 5 bases from J, with 9 bases between. Germline lookup yields CDR1 MNHEY and CDR2 SVGAGI. This CDR3 is CASSYGLGETQYF. For the CDR3, the DNA is TGTGCCAGCAGTTACGGGCTCGGGGAGACCCAGTACTTC.

The chain is built from TRBV3-1 (or the pseudogene TRBV3-2) and TRBJ2-1; perhaps TRBD2 as D (5 bases). The CDR3 runs 15 residues. V was clipped by 1 base and J by 0 bases, with 7 bases between them. Germline V lookup: CDR1 LGHDT, CDR2 YNNKEL (reference sequence). The DNA of the CDR3 is TGTGCCAGCAGCCAAGCCGCGGGCTCCTACAATGAGCAGTTCTTC. This sequence encodes CASSQAAGSYNEQFF.

This chain links TRBV7-8 with TRBJ2-3; TRBD2 aligns across 7 bases. The CDR3 consists of 12 residues. Germline V CDR1 and CDR2: SGHVS, FQNEAQ. Losses at the gene ends were 5 bases for V and 6 bases for J; bases not matched to a gene: 2. The CDR3 loop reads CASSGSGDTQYF. The CDR3 DNA follows: TGTGCCAGCAGCGGTAGCGGGGATACGCAGTATTTT.

V is TRBV5-1 and J is TRBJ2-7; a possible D gene is TRBD2 (6 bases). V lost 3 bases and J lost 3, with 10 bases in between. The CDR3 runs 13 residues. The V gene's germline CDR1 is SGHRS and CDR2 YFSETQ. CDR3 coding DNA: TGCGCCAGCAGCTGGACTACAGGCTACGAGCAGTACTTC. Its translation is CASSWTTGYEQYF.

In DNA form, the CDR3 reads TGTGCCACCAGTGATCACGGGACTAGCGGTTACACCGGGGAGCTGTTTTTT. Residues: CATSDHGTSGYTGELFF. V usage is TRBV24-1 and J usage is TRBJ2-2; 11 nucleotides align to TRBD2. The CDR3 has 17 residues. J gave up 3 bases and V 3 bases, and 5 bases lay outside the gene matches. In germline, CDR1 is KGHDR, CDR2 SFDVKD.

This clone was observed a handful of times. The rearrangement links TRBV15 to TRBJ2-7; possible D gene TRBD1, 6 bases. This CDR3 comprises 16 residues. V lost 5 bases and J lost 0, with 17 bases in between. Germline V gene lookup returns CDR1 LNHNV and CDR2 YYDKDF (reference sequence). CDR3: CATSPRGTRSSYEQYF. The CDR3 DNA reads as TGTGCCACCAGCCCGAGGGGGACAAGGAGCTCCTACGAGCAGTACTTC.

This chain joins TRBV7-2 and TRBJ2-7; D remains unclear. Germline lookup yields CDR1 SGHTA and CDR2 FQGNSA. CDR3 length: 15 residues. Trimming took off 0 bases at V and 4 bases at J, with 13 bases between the two ends. CDR3 nucleotide sequence: TGTGCCAGCAGCTTAGCGCCCGGCAAATCTTACGAGCAGTACTTC. Encoded protein: CASSLAPGKSYEQYF. Full variable domain (remainder filled in from reference TRBV7-2 and TRBJ2-7): GAGVSQSPSNKVTEKGKDVELRCDPISGHTALYWYRQSLGQGLEFLIYFQGNSAPDKSGLPSDRFSAERTGGSVSTLTIQRTQQEDSAVYLCASSLAPGKSYEQYFGPGTRLTVT.

The chain has TRBV7-2 and TRBJ2-7; either TRBD1 or TRBD2 may fit D (5 bases each). The CDR3 covers 15 residues. Germline assignment: CDR1 SGHTA and CDR2 FQGNSA. Trimming removed 1 base at V and 5 bases at J, with 15 bases between. The CDR3 nucleotides are TGTGCCAGCAGCTTAGTCCAGGGACGCGGTCACGAGCAGTACTTC. Translated: CASSLVQGRGHEQYF.

The V call is TRBV7-3, the J call TRBJ2-1, with 9 bases identical to TRBD1. This CDR3 is built from 15 residues. V lost 4 bases, J lost 5 bases, and 6 bases stayed unmatched. Looked up from germline, CDR1 is SGHTA and CDR2 is FQGTGA. The CDR3 loop reads CASSSPGQGNNEQFF. CDR3 DNA sequence: TGTGCCAGCAGCTCGCCGGGACAGGGAAACAATGAGCAGTTCTTC.